The following is a TCR beta chain sequence with its context. What it binds is not known. The sample belongs to a study of CD4+ T cells in melanoma. Study conclusions and caveats: Diverse differentiation states were reported for melanoma neoantigen-specific CD4+ T cells. A reported correlation linked neoantigen-specific CD4+ T cells to CD8+, macrophage and B cell function.

CDR1 and CDR2 (germline): SNHLY, FYNNEI. Between the trimmed V and J ends, which lost 6 bases and 2 bases, there was a span of 13 bases. CDR3 length equals 14 residues. Profiled with immunoSEQ multiplex PCR; TCRdb holds only in-frame clones, not every one. The repertoire holds around 130,000 clones, with around nine tenths as singletons. The V gene is TRBV2, the J gene TRBJ2-5; D tentatively fits TRBD1 or TRBD2 (5 bases each). The receptor's source is a human donor with melanoma. CDR3 loop: CASSPGREQETQYF. The CDR3 nucleotides read TGTGCCAGCAGCCCCGGCAGGGAGCAAGAGACCCAGTACTTC.